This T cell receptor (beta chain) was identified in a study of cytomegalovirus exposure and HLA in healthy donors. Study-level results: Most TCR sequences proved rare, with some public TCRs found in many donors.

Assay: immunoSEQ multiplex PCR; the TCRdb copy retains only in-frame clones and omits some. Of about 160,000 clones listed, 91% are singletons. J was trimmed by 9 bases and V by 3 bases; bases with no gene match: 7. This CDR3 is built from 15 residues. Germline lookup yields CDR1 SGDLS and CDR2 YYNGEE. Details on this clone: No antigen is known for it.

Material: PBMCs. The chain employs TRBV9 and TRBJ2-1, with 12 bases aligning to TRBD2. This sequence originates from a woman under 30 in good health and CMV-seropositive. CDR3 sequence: CASSDRTSGDPEQFF. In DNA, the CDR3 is TGTGCCAGCAGCGACCGGACTAGCGGGGATCCTGAGCAGTTCTTC. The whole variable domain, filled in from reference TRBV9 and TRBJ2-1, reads DSGVTQTPKHLITATGQRVTLRCSPRSGDLSVYWYQQSLDQGLQFLIQYYNGEERAKGNILERFSAQQFPDLHSELNLSSLELGDSALYFCASSDRTSGDPEQFFGPGTRLTVL.